This T cell receptor (beta chain) was observed in a study of radiotherapy plus CTLA-4 blockade in lung cancer. Looking at the study overall: Around 18% of enrolled patients responded objectively, and roughly 31% had disease control.

On this clone: Antigen specificity is unknown.

Trimming left V 1 base short and J 2 bases short, with 10 bases between. Germline V CDR1 and CDR2: SGHVS, FNYEAQ. CDR3 length equals 15 residues. Ipilimumab CTLA-4 blockade and focal radiation were given to patients with chemo-refractory metastatic non-small-cell lung cancer. The study's findings and limits: TCR clones of tumor origin grew in blood after radiotherapy plus ipilimumab. Reports identified early blood T cell clone dynamics, with interferon-beta, as the best response predictor.

TCRdb keeps only in-frame clones here, not all; method: immunoSEQ multiplex PCR. The table records around 99,000 clones, approximately 86% of them present only once. This chain links TRBV7-6 with TRBJ2-3, with D perhaps matching TRBD1 (6 bases). This TCR was sampled from a human donor with non-small cell lung cancer that progressed on radiotherapy plus ipilimumab. The starting material was peripheral blood, obtained from a patient treated with radiotherapy plus ipilimumab. The CDR3 region has the DNA TGTGCCAGCAGCTTAGGGTGGGGGCTCACAGATACGCAGTATTTT. Translation gives CASSLGWGLTDTQYF.